This TCR beta chain was found in a study of CD8 T cells in Susac syndrome. Regarding the study as a whole: The relatively small number of individuals in the TCR sequencing and HLA analysis was acknowledged by the study.

The germline V and J ends were trimmed by 3 bases and 12 bases, with 24 bases remaining between them. The V gene's germline CDR1 is LNHNV and CDR2 YYDKDF (reference sequence). The CDR3 runs 16 residues. Roughly 0.45 to 1 ug RNA was reverse transcribed with random hexamers. The authors amplified TCR beta CDR3 across 54 Vbeta and 13 Jbeta using immunoSEQ multiplex PCR. One entry per CDR3 protein results from TCRdb running MiXCR on the immunoSEQ multiplex PCR reads. The sample contains around 130,000 distinct CDR3 sequences, roughly 94% of which appear only once. Of note for this clonotype: Its antigen is not identified.

The receptor comes from a human donor in good health. Sequenced input: CD4+ T cells from PBMCs. The V call is TRBV15, the J call TRBJ2-4; unclear D gene. The CDR3 DNA reads TGTGCCACCAGCAGGTCCGATAGAGGTCCCATTATTGATCAGTACTTC. Translation gives CATSRSDRGPIIDQYF. The full variable domain, completed using reference TRBV15 and TRBJ2-4, is DAMVIQNPRYQVTQFGKPVTLSCSQTLNHNVMYWYQQKSSQAPKLLFHYYDKDFNNEADTPDNFQSRRPNTSFCFLDIRSPGLGDTAMYLCATSRSDRGPIIDQYFGAGTRLSVL.